This is a list of T cell receptor beta chains from one sample in a study of blood T cell repertoires in COVID-19. The table came from immunoSEQ multiplex PCR; TCRdb's copy has only in-frame clones and leaves some out. The sample has under 200,000 clones, 84% seen once. The sequenced sample consisted of PBMCs or T cells enriched from blood (not recorded which). These receptors were taken from a man aged 50 or older who had recovered from COVID-19. The CDR3 runs from the conserved cysteine through the conserved F or W. A D gene is named only where the DNA matches it firmly. Size tells how often a clone was seen (once, few, many) or the class of an expanded clone, and some rows leave it out.

DNA	CDR3	size	V	J	D
TGTGCCAGCAGAAACAGGGCTGGAAACACCATATATTTT	CASRNRAGNTIYF	-	TRBV6-5	TRBJ1-3	-
TGTGCCAGCAGCCAAGACAACTCTGGGGCCAACGTCCTGACTTTC	CASSQDNSGANVLTF	medium-sized	TRBV4-2	TRBJ2-6	-
TGCACCAGCAGCCTAGGGGCCCAGCCCCAGCATTTT	CTSSLGAQPQHF	-	TRBV1	TRBJ1-5	-
TGTGCCAGCAGCCCTTACCTCATACAGGGTAACTATGGCTACACCTTC	CASSPYLIQGNYGYTF	-	TRBV3-1/TRBV3-2	TRBJ1-2	-
TGTGCCACCACGAGAGGCGGGCGGGAGCACTTC	CATTRGGREHF	-	TRBV2	TRBJ2-7	TRBD2
TGTGCCAGCAGCCCGGGCTCAGGGGACACCGGGGAGCTGTTTTTT	CASSPGSGDTGELFF	-	TRBV7-9	TRBJ2-2	-
TGTGCCAGCTCATCCACAGGGGTTACTGAAGCTTTCTTT	CASSSTGVTEAFF	once	TRBV18	TRBJ1-1	TRBD1
TGTGCCAGCAGCTTAGGGACTAGCGGGGGCTACGAGCAGTACTTC	CASSLGTSGGYEQYF	-	TRBV7-2	TRBJ2-7	TRBD2
TGTGCCAGCAGCCCCCGACGGGACGGGACTGTGGATACGCAGTATTTT	CASSPRRDGTVDTQYF	-	TRBV7-9	TRBJ2-3	-
TGTGCCAGCAGCAAATCGGGAGAGACCCAGTACTTC	CASSKSGETQYF	once	TRBV21-1	TRBJ2-5	-
TGTGCCAGTAGGGGACAGTTCCATTTCTACACCTTC	CASRGQFHFYTF	-	TRBV19	TRBJ1-2	TRBD1
TGCGCCAGCAGCTTGGATCCGGGACAGACCTCTGGAAACACCATATATTTT	CASSLDPGQTSGNTIYF	-	TRBV5-1	TRBJ1-3	TRBD1
TGTGCCAGTAGTATAAGACAGGACTACGAGCAGTACTTC	CASSIRQDYEQYF	-	TRBV19	TRBJ2-7	-
TGTGCCAGTACCCCCCTTACAGGTACGGAAGCTTTCTTT	CASTPLTGTEAFF	-	TRBV19	TRBJ1-1	-
TGCGCCAGCAGCTTGGTTCCAGGACTTAATTCACCCCTCCACTTT	CASSLVPGLNSPLHF	-	TRBV5-1	TRBJ1-6	-
TGTGCCAGCAGTTACGGGGCAGGGGTCGTGAACACTGAAGCTTTCTTT	CASSYGAGVVNTEAFF	-	TRBV6-5	TRBJ1-1	-
TGTGCCAGTAGTGTACAGGGGATCAACACCGGGGAGCTGTTTTTT	CASSVQGINTGELFF	few	TRBV19	TRBJ2-2	TRBD1
TGTGCCAGCAGCGCACGACAGGGGTCAAAGAATGGAAACACCATATATTTT	CASSARQGSKNGNTIYF	few	TRBV2	TRBJ1-3	TRBD1
TGTGCCAGCAGCCCTACAGGGGGAGGGACTGGAAACACCATATATTTT	CASSPTGGGTGNTIYF	-	TRBV4-2	TRBJ1-3	TRBD1
TGTGCCAGTACCCGAGGTAGCAATCAGCCCCAGCATTTT	CASTRGSNQPQHF	-	TRBV19	TRBJ1-5	-
TGTGCCAGCAGCGTAGCTGGGGGGGGCTTCGACAATGAGCAGTTCTTC	CASSVAGGGFDNEQFF	-	TRBV9	TRBJ2-1	-
TGTGCCAGCCGTCCTAGCGGGGGGGCCTCCGGGGAGCTGTTTTTT	CASRPSGGASGELFF	-	TRBV2	TRBJ2-2	TRBD2
TGTGCCAGCAGTTTACAGGGGGCGCGGACTTCAGTAGAAAAACTGTTTTTT	CASSLQGARTSVEKLFF	-	TRBV27	TRBJ1-4	TRBD1
TGTGCCAGCAGGAAAGACCGGGGTCACACCTTC	CASRKDRGHTF	-	TRBV28	TRBJ1-2	-
TGTGCCAGCAGTCAACAGGGGAACACTGAAGCTTTCTTT	CASSQQGNTEAFF	-	TRBV6-5	TRBJ1-1	-
TGTGCCAGCAGTTCCCAGGGGGCGCAAGGGGCCAACGTCCTGACTTTC	CASSSQGAQGANVLTF	few	TRBV6-2/TRBV6-3	TRBJ2-6	TRBD1
TGTGCTAGTGCCCGGGACAGGCTCGGGGATACGCAGTATTTT	CASARDRLGDTQYF	-	TRBV12-5	TRBJ2-3	TRBD1
TGTGCCACCAGCAGAGATCCCTCCGGCACAGATACGCAGTATTTT	CATSRDPSGTDTQYF	few	TRBV15	TRBJ2-3	-
TGCAGTGCTAGTTCCCCTAAGCGGGGGGCTGTATACGAGCAGTACTTC	CSASSPKRGAVYEQYF	-	TRBV20-1	TRBJ2-7	TRBD2
TGCGCCAGCAGCTTGGCTTACACCGGGGAGCTGTTTTTT	CASSLAYTGELFF	-	TRBV5-1	TRBJ2-2	-
TGTGCCAGCAGCAACCGGGGCGGGACAGGGGTTTACGAGCAGTACTTC	CASSNRGGTGVYEQYF	-	TRBV13	TRBJ2-7	TRBD1
TGTGCCAGCAGCGCTTTAGCGGTTAGCACAGATACGCAGTATTTT	CASSALAVSTDTQYF	-	TRBV7-3	TRBJ2-3	-
TGTGCCAGCAGAGACGGGGCGGGGACCCAAGAGACCCAGTACTTC	CASRDGAGTQETQYF	-	TRBV7-9	TRBJ2-5	-
TGCGCCAGCAGCCAAGACCAAGACACCCATCTTCTCTACGAGCAGTACTTC	CASSQDQDTHLLYEQYF	-	TRBV4-1	TRBJ2-7	-
TGTGCCAGCAGCCATAGCGGGACTAGCGGGGAAGAGACCCAGTACTTC	CASSHSGTSGEETQYF	few	TRBV4-2	TRBJ2-5	TRBD2
TGTGCCAGCAGCGTAGGGGCTTTGGGCGGGGGCACAGATACGCAGTATTTT	CASSVGALGGGTDTQYF	-	TRBV9	TRBJ2-3	-
TGTGCCAGCAGCCAATTAAGGGGGCAGGGGGAGCAGTACTTC	CASSQLRGQGEQYF	-	TRBV3-1/TRBV3-2	TRBJ2-7	TRBD1
TGTGCCAGCAGCTTAATAGGAGGCGGCGATCAGCCCCAGCATTTT	CASSLIGGGDQPQHF	-	TRBV7-6	TRBJ1-5	-
TGTGCCAGCAGCTTACGACAGCCAGATACGCAGTATTTT	CASSLRQPDTQYF	-	TRBV7-3	TRBJ2-3	-
TGTGCCAGCAGTGATCGGTCGGGACAGGGTAATGCTGAGCAGTTCTTC	CASSDRSGQGNAEQFF	few	TRBV2	TRBJ2-1	TRBD1
TGCAGCGTTGCACAGGGTAGCAATCAGCCCCAGCATTTT	CSVAQGSNQPQHF	-	TRBV29-1	TRBJ1-5	-
TGTGCCAGCAGCTACGACAAGCAGTACTTC	CASSYDKQYF	-	TRBV6-6	TRBJ2-7	-
TGCAGCGCAAAGGACAGCATGAACACTGAAGCTTTCTTT	CSAKDSMNTEAFF	-	TRBV29-1	TRBJ1-1	-
TGCGCCAGCAGCCAAGATCGGGCAGGGGTTAACTATTACAATGAGCAGTTCTTC	CASSQDRAGVNYYNEQFF	-	TRBV4-3	TRBJ2-1	-
TGTGCCAGCAGCCAAGGACAGGTCGGGCCCCAGCATTTT	CASSQGQVGPQHF	-	TRBV3-1/TRBV3-2	TRBJ1-5	-
TGCGCCAGCAGCCCGGGACTAGCGGGGAGGGAGACCCAGTACTTC	CASSPGLAGRETQYF	once	TRBV4-1	TRBJ2-5	TRBD2
TGTGCCAGCAGCGTAGATCCACAGGGATCCACTGAAGCTTTCTTT	CASSVDPQGSTEAFF	-	TRBV9	TRBJ1-1	-
TGCGCCAGCGGCCAAGATCGACGGGGAGTCCATCAGCCCCAGCATTTT	CASGQDRRGVHQPQHF	-	TRBV4-1	TRBJ1-5	-
TGCAGCGTTGGGTCTGTACGGACCGGGGAGCTGTTTTTT	CSVGSVRTGELFF	-	TRBV29-1	TRBJ2-2	-
TGTGCCAGCAGTGAAAGGTGGGCGGGTGGCTACACCTTC	CASSERWAGGYTF	-	TRBV6-1	TRBJ1-2	-
TGTGCCAGCTCACCCTATATTACCAGGGGCCGGTACACCGGGGAGCTGTTTTTT	CASSPYITRGRYTGELFF	-	TRBV18	TRBJ2-2	-
TGTGCCAGCAGTTTGGTCAGGGGGGAAAAACTGTTTTTT	CASSLVRGEKLFF	-	TRBV28	TRBJ1-4	TRBD1
TGTGCCAGCAGCCCGAACAGGGGGCCCTACAATGAGCAGTTCTTC	CASSPNRGPYNEQFF	-	TRBV9	TRBJ2-1	TRBD1
TGTGCCAGCAGCTTAGTCCCAGGGGGCGACGAGCAGTACTTC	CASSLVPGGDEQYF	-	TRBV11-2	TRBJ2-7	TRBD1
TGTGCCAGCAGCTTGTCAGGGGGTATTCACTATGGCTACACCTTC	CASSLSGGIHYGYTF	-	TRBV5-6	TRBJ1-2	TRBD1